This T cell receptor beta chain is from a study of vaccination and CD4 T cells after COVID-19. About the research overall: Six males and four females constituted the convalescent cohort, two of whom were Hispanic.

The treatment: approximately 9-day PBMC culture with coronavirus spike peptide pools or control peptides (ViraFEST assay). This clonotype was detected a few times. Its antigen is currently unknown. V gave up 7 bases and J gave up 1 base, with 7 bases separating them. The CDR3 covers 12 residues. Cultured CD4+ T-cell DNA underwent Oncomine TCR Beta short-read sequencing. TCRdb recomputed calls from the PCR reads with MiXCR, one row per CDR3 protein. The sample gives more than 10,000 distinct CDR3 sequences, 56% of which show up once; approximately 12% is in the top ten. The sequence came from a human donor who had recovered from COVID-19. The chain employs TRBV12-3 or TRBV12-4 and TRBJ1-1; D gene uncertain. The sequenced material came from CD4+ T cells from blood, cultured in vitro. The CDR3 DNA reads TGTGCCAGCACGGCAGAGAACACTGAAGCTTTCTTT. This encodes CASTAENTEAFF.